This is a list of T cell receptor beta chains from one sample in a study of CD8 T cells in Susac syndrome. TCRdb recomputed calls from the immunoSEQ multiplex PCR reads with MiXCR, one row per CDR3 protein. The sample includes some 120,000 distinct CDR3 sequences, around 94% seen only once; the top ten take 0.095% to 0.1%. Sample: CD4+ T cells from PBMCs. The receptor source for this set is a human donor in good health. Each CDR3 is given with its conserved first and last residue. The order of the fields is V gene, D gene, clone size, J gene, CDR3 protein, CDR3 DNA. A D gene is named only where the DNA matches it firmly. Clone size, where shown, is once, few, many, or a class for clones that have expanded.

TRBV29-1	TRBD1	.	TRBJ2-1	CSVWTGGGNEQFF	TGCAGCGTCTGGACAGGGGGAGGCAATGAGCAGTTCTTC
TRBV18	TRBD1	.	TRBJ2-7	CASSLPGQHYEQYF	TGTGCCAGCTCACTCCCGGGACAGCATTACGAGCAGTACTTC
TRBV5-1	.	.	TRBJ1-1	CASSPDRINTEAFF	TGCGCCAGCAGTCCCGACAGGATCAACACTGAAGCTTTCTTT
TRBV29-1	.	.	TRBJ1-1	CSGSMSSEAFF	TGCAGCGGATCAATGAGCTCTGAAGCTTTCTTT
TRBV29-1	.	.	TRBJ2-1	CSVTGVLNGNEQFF	TGCAGCGTGACGGGAGTCCTTAACGGCAATGAGCAGTTCTTC
TRBV18	.	.	TRBJ1-1	CASSPLLGQTEAEAFF	TGTGCCAGCTCACCACTTTTGGGGCAAACGGAGGCTGAAGCTTTCTTT
TRBV7-9	.	.	TRBJ2-2	CASSLKGSGELFF	TGTGCCAGCAGCTTAAAGGGTTCCGGGGAGCTGTTTTTT
TRBV20-1	.	.	TRBJ2-3	CSATPSTDTQYF	TGCAGTGCTACCCCGTCCACAGATACGCAGTATTTT
TRBV20-1	.	.	TRBJ2-7	CSAGRYSGSSYEQYF	TGCAGTGCTGGACGATATAGCGGATCTTCCTACGAGCAGTACTTC
TRBV7-9	TRBD1	once	TRBJ1-2	CASSPYTGANYGYTF	TGTGCCAGCAGCCCCTACACAGGGGCGAACTATGGCTACACCTTC
TRBV27	TRBD1	.	TRBJ2-7	CAGSLSGQGRSYEQYF	TGTGCCGGCAGTTTATCGGGACAGGGACGTTCCTACGAGCAGTACTTC
TRBV7-8	TRBD1	.	TRBJ1-1	CASSRPGTALNTEAFF	TGTGCCAGCAGCCGTCCCGGGACAGCGCTGAACACTGAAGCTTTCTTT
TRBV5-4	.	.	TRBJ2-4	CASSAGGGFKNIQYF	TGTGCCAGCAGCGCCGGAGGAGGATTCAAAAACATTCAGTACTTC
TRBV6-5	.	.	TRBJ1-6	CASRQKGHFGPLHF	TGTGCCAGCAGGCAGAAAGGGCATTTCGGTCCCCTCCACTTT
TRBV11-2	TRBD1	.	TRBJ1-2	CASSTFRDRDLLRGYTF	TGTGCCAGCAGCACTTTCCGGGACAGGGATCTCTTGCGCGGCTACACCTTC
TRBV6-1	TRBD2	.	TRBJ2-1	CASDFLAGGFNEQFF	TGTGCCAGTGACTTTCTAGCGGGAGGATTCAATGAGCAGTTCTTC
TRBV6-1	TRBD1	.	TRBJ2-7	CASNLGQGGYEQYF	TGTGCCAGCAACCTCGGACAGGGAGGCTACGAGCAGTACTTC
TRBV7-2	.	.	TRBJ2-5	CASTLKGGRETQYF	TGTGCCAGCACCCTAAAAGGAGGGAGGGAGACCCAGTACTTC
TRBV7-9	.	.	TRBJ2-1	CASSQTEVRYNEQFF	TGTGCCAGCAGCCAGACGGAAGTGAGATACAATGAGCAGTTCTTC
TRBV19	.	once	TRBJ2-2	CASSNSGTINTGELFF	TGTGCCAGTAGTAACTCCGGGACGATAAACACCGGGGAGCTGTTTTTT
TRBV7-2	.	.	TRBJ1-5	CASSLTSGREQPQHF	TGTGCCAGCAGCTTAACTTCAGGCAGGGAGCAGCCCCAGCATTTT
TRBV9	TRBD2	.	TRBJ2-7	CASSVLSSSGLYEQYF	TGTGCCAGCAGCGTATTGTCGTCTAGCGGATTGTACGAGCAGTACTTC
TRBV6-6	.	.	TRBJ2-1	CASSGLSFLQFF	TGTGCCAGCAGTGGACTATCCTTCTTGCAGTTCTTC
TRBV28	.	.	TRBJ2-7	CASSLLVAGSQQQYF	TGTGCCAGCAGTTTGTTAGTAGCCGGATCCCAACAGCAGTACTTC
TRBV18	.	.	TRBJ2-2	CASTGLVTGELFF	TGTGCCAGCACAGGGTTGGTCACCGGGGAGCTGTTTTTT
TRBV7-9	TRBD2	.	TRBJ2-7	CASSSPWLAGPYEQYF	TGTGCCAGCAGCTCCCCCTGGCTAGCGGGTCCCTACGAGCAGTACTTC
TRBV2	.	.	TRBJ2-2	CASSLVSTGELFF	TGTGCCAGCAGCCTCGTATCAACCGGGGAGCTGTTTTTT
TRBV2	TRBD2	.	TRBJ2-5	CAISGSGETQYF	TGTGCCATTAGCGGGAGTGGAGAGACCCAGTACTTC
TRBV20-1	TRBD1	once	TRBJ1-2	CSEPGQGGYGYTF	TGCAGTGAACCGGGACAGGGGGGATATGGCTACACCTTC
TRBV9	.	.	TRBJ2-4	CASSVRPKNIQYF	TGTGCCAGCAGCGTTCGGCCCAAAAACATTCAGTACTTC
TRBV7-2	.	.	TRBJ2-7	CASRSGYGYEQYF	TGTGCCAGCAGATCGGGATATGGGTACGAGCAGTACTTC
TRBV7-2	.	.	TRBJ2-1	CASSSIGRLDSYNEQFF	TGTGCCAGCAGCTCAATCGGTCGACTAGACTCCTACAATGAGCAGTTCTTC
TRBV27	TRBD1	few	TRBJ1-6	CASSLGAGGSPLHF	TGTGCCAGCAGTTTAGGGGCAGGGGGATCACCCCTCCACTTT
TRBV7-3	.	.	TRBJ2-2	CASSLHAAENTGELFF	TGTGCCAGCAGCTTACACGCGGCCGAGAACACCGGGGAGCTGTTTTTT
TRBV19	.	.	TRBJ1-5	CASSRGRDSNQPQHF	TGTGCCAGTAGTAGGGGACGGGATAGCAATCAGCCCCAGCATTTT
TRBV5-4	.	.	TRBJ2-7	CASSSWQATYEQYF	TGTGCCAGCAGCTCCTGGCAGGCTACCTACGAGCAGTACTTC
TRBV4-2	.	.	TRBJ1-1	CASSQDQGTEAFF	TGTGCCAGCAGCCAAGATCAGGGCACTGAAGCTTTCTTT
TRBV9	.	.	TRBJ2-1	CASSVEGGAHYNEQFF	TGTGCCAGCAGCGTAGAGGGGGGAGCCCATTACAATGAGCAGTTCTTC
TRBV5-1	.	.	TRBJ2-7	CASSLTLQVPRGQYF	TGCGCCAGCTCCTTAACCCTGCAGGTCCCGCGAGGGCAGTACTTC
TRBV6-1	.	.	TRBJ2-5	CASSENGGRQETQYF	TGTGCCAGCAGTGAAAACGGCGGGCGTCAAGAGACCCAGTACTTC
TRBV15	.	.	TRBJ1-1	CATSRDLGGAFF	TGTGCCACCAGCAGAGATCTGGGAGGAGCTTTCTTT
TRBV12-3/TRBV12-4	.	.	TRBJ2-7	CASAWTLDYEQYF	TGTGCCAGCGCATGGACACTCGACTACGAGCAGTACTTC
TRBV4-2	.	.	TRBJ1-2	CASSQGGSYGYTF	TGTGCCAGCAGCCAGGGGGGAAGCTATGGCTACACCTTC
TRBV2	TRBD1	.	TRBJ1-1	CASSETGTVNTEAFF	TGTGCCAGCAGTGAAACCGGGACAGTGAACACTGAAGCTTTCTTT
TRBV20-1	.	.	TRBJ2-5	CSVIVGAPGTQYF	TGCAGTGTCATAGTAGGGGCCCCAGGGACCCAGTACTTC
TRBV15	TRBD1	.	TRBJ2-5	CATSRDPWTGAVQETQYF	TGTGCCACCAGCAGAGATCCTTGGACAGGGGCCGTACAAGAGACCCAGTACTTC
TRBV29-1	TRBD1	.	TRBJ2-7	CSAVTGYEQYF	TGCAGCGCCGTGACAGGGTACGAGCAGTACTTC
TRBV6-4	TRBD2	.	TRBJ2-7	CASALTSGSYEQYF	TGTGCCAGCGCGCTGACTAGCGGGAGCTACGAGCAGTACTTC
TRBV28	.	.	TRBJ2-4	CASSWRIGGAKNIQYF	TGTGCCAGCAGTTGGAGGATAGGGGGAGCCAAAAACATTCAGTACTTC
TRBV2	TRBD1	.	TRBJ1-5	CASSTGQGEFISNQPQHF	TGTGCCAGCAGTACGGGACAGGGGGAATTTATTAGCAATCAGCCCCAGCATTTT
TRBV9	.	.	TRBJ2-2	CASSRAAAGELFF	TGTGCCAGCAGCAGGGCTGCAGCCGGGGAGCTGTTTTTT
TRBV14	.	.	TRBJ2-5	CASSHPAGKLETQYF	TGTGCCAGCAGCCACCCCGCCGGGAAGCTTGAGACCCAGTACTTC
TRBV27	.	.	TRBJ2-7	CASSFTSYYEQYF	TGTGCCAGCAGTTTTACCTCCTACTACGAGCAGTACTTC
TRBV7-3	.	.	TRBJ1-3	CASSLNGGSGNTIYF	TGTGCCAGCAGCTTAAACGGGGGCTCTGGAAACACCATATATTTT
TRBV6-5	.	.	TRBJ2-3	CASSFGTQIGTDTQYF	TGTGCCAGCAGTTTCGGGACTCAGATTGGCACAGATACGCAGTATTTT
TRBV12-3/TRBV12-4	.	.	TRBJ2-7	CASSPSITLGSYEQYF	TGTGCCAGCAGCCCATCCATCACTTTAGGGTCCTACGAGCAGTACTTC
TRBV19	.	.	TRBJ2-7	CASSEPHGRDEQYF	TGTGCCAGTAGTGAACCCCACGGACGGGACGAGCAGTACTTC
TRBV13	.	.	TRBJ1-1	CASSNSGDTEAFF	TGTGCCAGCAGCAACTCCGGGGACACTGAAGCTTTCTTT
TRBV5-1	.	once	TRBJ2-5	CASSLEFGGSRETQYF	TGCGCCAGCAGCTTGGAATTCGGGGGCTCACGGGAGACCCAGTACTTC